This TCR beta chain was recovered during a study of T cell responses to AZD1222 COVID-19 vaccine. Study-wide results and caveats: It should be noted that donors were predominantly white British and more often female, and clonal diversity was possibly underestimated. Dominant CD4 TCR responses targeted spike regions 160-218 and 743-854. Two AZD1222 administrations were followed by greater Spike-specific TCR breadth and depth. None of the repertoires were sampled until the peak T cell response had passed.

The germline V gene encodes CDR1 GTSNPN and CDR2 SVGIG (reference sequence). The CDR3 totals 17 residues. V lost 1 base and J lost 0; bases outside the gene matches: 9. This table comes from immunoSEQ multiplex PCR, and its TCRdb copy is limited to in-frame clones, with some not included. The sample comprises approximately 80,000 clones, more than 70% of which are singletons, and 20% to 25% rests with the top ten. As to this clone: The target antigen is unknown.

The material was peripheral blood, obtained on day 0 of AZD1222 vaccination. The sequence derives from an adult in good health. The chain has TRBV30 and TRBJ1-1; 9 nucleotides agree with TRBD1. The CDR3: CAWSAGTGKSMNTEAFF. The CDR3 DNA reads as TGTGCCTGGAGTGCAGGGACAGGGAAAAGCATGAACACTGAAGCTTTCTTT.